A single sample is the source of the 30 T cell receptor beta chains below, sequenced in a study of blood T cell repertoires in COVID-19. Using immunoSEQ multiplex PCR, the repertoire was profiled, and TCRdb retains in-frame clones only, with some absent. The profile shows around 250,000 clones, 80% to 85% of them singletons. Sequenced input: peripheral blood. The receptors were sampled from a woman in her late teens or twenties with acute or convalescent COVID-19.

The V call is TRBV7-8, the J call TRBJ2-3, with 8 bases that match TRBD2. The length of the CDR3 is 16 residues. V was clipped by 1 base and J by 0 bases; unmatched bases: 3. Germline CDR1 SGHVS, CDR2 FQNEAQ. Here the CDR3 DNA reads TGTGCCAGCAGCTTAGGAGCTAGCGGGAGCACAGATACGCAGTATTTT. Translated, it gives CASSLGASGSTDTQYF.

The chain joins TRBV7-8 to TRBJ2-5; 9 bases are shared with TRBD1. The CDR3 consists of 15 residues. Trimming at V came to 5 bases and at J to 5 bases, leaving 9 bases not matched to a gene. CDR1 SGHVS and CDR2 FQNEAQ come from the germline V gene. The DNA of the CDR3 is TGTGCCAGCAGCCCCGTTCCGGGACAGGGTGAGACCCAGTACTTC. Protein sequence: CASSPVPGQGETQYF.

The count of this clone is one. V is TRBV7-3 and J is TRBJ2-3; 9 bases align to TRBD2. The CDR3 is 15 residues long. Germline-derived CDR1 and CDR2 are SGHTA and FQGTGA. V shed 2 bases, J shed 1 base, and the junction held 1 base outside the gene matches. The CDR3, as DNA: TGTGCCAGCAGCTTAGGGACTAGCCGCACAGATACGCAGTATTTT. Residues: CASSLGTSRTDTQYF.

Only a few counts were recorded for this clone. The chain is built from TRBV6-1 and TRBJ1-4, with TRBD1 identical over 8 bases. CDR1 and CDR2 from the germline V gene are MNHNS and SASEGT. The CDR3 loop spans 16 amino acids. Germline trimming cut 3 bases from V and 10 bases from J; bases unmatched to any gene: 13. CDR3 protein: CASSDPPGQAMGKLFF. CDR3 DNA sequence: TGTGCCAGCAGTGATCCCCCGGGACAGGCTATGGGAAAACTGTTTTTT.

Concerning this clone: The same CDR3 can be traced to other DNA sequences in this sample. V gene TRBV5-1 combines with J gene TRBJ1-5; 9 bases align to TRBD1. Losses at the gene ends were 4 bases for V and 5 bases for J; bases not matched to a gene: 4. Germline V CDR1 and CDR2: SGHRS, YFSETQ. This CDR3 is 14 amino acids long. The CDR3 region is CASSLGQGDQPQHF. The CDR3 DNA follows: TGCGCCAGCAGCCTGGGACAGGGCGATCAGCCCCAGCATTTT. The full variable domain, with the rest looked up from reference TRBV5-1 and TRBJ1-5, is KAGVTQTPRYLIKTRGQQVTLSCSPISGHRSVSWYQQTPGQGLQFLFEYFSETQRNKGNFPGRFSGRQFSNSRSEMNVSTLELGDSALYLCASSLGQGDQPQHFGDGTRLSIL.

The V call is TRBV10-3, the J call TRBJ2-7; no clear D gene. Trimming pared 0 bases from V and 3 bases from J, leaving 9 bases between. Germline-derived CDR1 and CDR2 are ENHRY and SYGVKD. The CDR3 is 14 residues long. This chain's CDR3 is CAISESIHLYEQYF. The CDR3 coding sequence is TGTGCCATCAGTGAGTCGATACACCTCTACGAGCAGTACTTC.

J is TRBJ1-5 and V is TRBV19, with no clear D. V was shortened by 6 bases and J by 0 bases, with 21 bases between the two germline ends. From germline, CDR1 is LNHDA and CDR2 SQIVND (reference sequence). The CDR3 totals 18 residues. The DNA for the CDR3 is TGTGCCAGTAGCCCCCATCCAACCTCAGTTATTAGCAATCAGCCCCAGCATTTT. Translation: CASSPHPTSVISNQPQHF.

This clone was counted a few times. V usage is TRBV6-5 and J usage is TRBJ1-6; 9 bases align to TRBD1. V dropped 2 bases and J dropped 9; count of bases not matched to a gene: 8. The CDR3 has 16 amino acids. CDR1 is MNHEY, CDR2 SVGAGI, per germline. The CDR3: CASSYTGGIISSPLHF. The CDR3 nucleotides are TGTGCCAGCAGTTACACAGGGGGCATAATAAGTTCACCCCTCCACTTT.

V and J are TRBV6-5 and TRBJ2-7, with TRBD2 matching 7 bases. CDR1 is MNHEY and CDR2 is SVGAGI in the germline V gene. The CDR3 loop spans 14 amino acids. V gave up 6 bases and J gave up 3 bases; unmatched junction bases: 8. The DNA of the CDR3 is TGTGCCAGCAGCCCGGGAGGTTCCCGCTACGAGCAGTACTTC. It encodes CASSPGGSRYEQYF.

This clone was recorded at least ten times. The V call is TRBV2, the J call TRBJ1-1; 7 bases fit TRBD1. Germline V gene sequence: CDR1 SNHLY, CDR2 FYNNEI. This CDR3 is 13 amino acids long. V gave up 0 bases and J gave up 8 bases; unmatched junction bases: 3. The chain's CDR3 is CASSEAWTGEAFF. CDR3 DNA: TGTGCCAGCAGTGAAGCCTGGACAGGAGAAGCTTTCTTT.

In this sample, this clone turned up once. This sequence joins TRBV30 and TRBJ1-2; D may be TRBD1 (6 bases). This CDR3 region has 12 residues. V dropped 2 bases and J dropped 4 bases, with 8 bases sitting between them. Germline V CDR1 and CDR2: GTSNPN, SVGIG (reference sequence). Written as DNA, the CDR3 is TGTGCCTGGAGTACGGACAGCTATGGCTACACCTTC. This sequence encodes CAWSTDSYGYTF.

The chain combines TRBV7-2 with TRBJ1-3; no clear D. V lost 5 bases and J lost 0, with 14 bases in between. CDR3 length equals 16 residues. Germline loops: CDR1 SGHTA, CDR2 FQGNSA. In DNA, the CDR3 is TGTGCCAGCAGCATATCCAGCGCGAGCTCTGGAAACACCATATATTTT. Its translation: CASSISSASSGNTIYF.

This clone was picked up a small number of times. CDR3 protein: CASGDRGDTEAFF. CDR3 coding DNA: TGTGCCAGCGGGGACAGGGGAGACACTGAAGCTTTCTTT. The chain carries TRBV12-3 or TRBV12-4 and TRBJ1-1; 10 nucleotides agree with TRBD1. CDR3 length equals 13 residues. V shed 8 bases and J 3 bases; nucleotides not matched to a gene: 3.

This clone was recorded only once. The chain couples TRBV11-3 to TRBJ2-1; 10 bases are a match to TRBD2. The CDR3 is 16 amino acids. J gave up 7 bases and V 5 bases, and 11 bases lay outside the gene matches. CDR1 SGHNT and CDR2 YENEEA come from the germline V gene. This CDR3 is CASSPYLAGELNEQFF. In nucleotides, the CDR3 is TGTGCCAGCAGCCCTTATCTAGCGGGAGAGTTGAATGAGCAGTTCTTC.

The V and J genes are TRBV19 and TRBJ1-1; 9 bases fit TRBD1. This CDR3 is 15 amino acids long. The ends lost 6 bases at V and 4 bases at J; junction bases unmatched: 9. CDR1 and CDR2 from the germline V gene are LNHDA and SQIVND (reference sequence). CDR3 in amino acids: CASRDRGPGGTEAFF. CDR3 DNA: TGTGCCAGTAGGGACAGGGGCCCGGGGGGCACTGAAGCTTTCTTT.

The V call is TRBV7-9, the J call TRBJ2-7; no firm D call. The length of the CDR3 is 11 residues. Per germline, CDR1 SEHNR and CDR2 FQNEAQ (reference sequence). The V end was cut by 4 bases, the J end by 5 bases, with 6 bases between. In DNA form, the CDR3 reads TGTGCCAGCAGCTACCGGGACGAGCAGTACTTC. It yields the protein CASSYRDEQYF.

V is TRBV2 and J is TRBJ1-4, with TRBD1 matching 7 bases. This CDR3 comprises 15 residues. V shed 3 bases, J shed 8 bases, and the junction held 9 bases outside the gene matches. Germline V gene data show CDR1 as SNHLY and CDR2 as FYNNEI. Here the CDR3 reads CASSDLGTAGEKLFF. CDR3 DNA: TGTGCCAGCAGTGATTTGGGGACAGCAGGGGAAAAACTGTTTTTT.

This clone was recorded a few times. The rearrangement links TRBV2 to TRBJ2-1; TRBD2 aligns across 8 bases. The CDR3 runs 14 residues. The trim removed 2 bases at V and 10 bases at J, leaving 7 bases unmatched. Germline V gives CDR1 SNHLY, CDR2 FYNNEI. The CDR3 reads CASSEREGLNEQFF. CDR3 DNA sequence: TGTGCCAGCAGTGAACGGGAGGGCTTGAACGAGCAGTTCTTC.

J is TRBJ2-7 and V is TRBV5-1, with 8 bases matching TRBD1. Germline values: CDR1 SGHRS, CDR2 YFSETQ. The V segment lost 4 bases and the J segment 7 bases; nucleotides outside the gene matches: 13. This CDR3 comprises 15 residues. CDR3 coding DNA: TGCGCCAGCAGCCAAGAACAGGGGGGTCAGGGAGAGCAGTACTTC. Translation gives CASSQEQGGQGEQYF.

DNA of the CDR3: TGCGCCAGCAGCATCCGACAGGTTGGGGCCACAGATACGCAGTATTTT. Translated, it gives CASSIRQVGATDTQYF. The rearrangement uses TRBV5-1 and TRBJ2-3; TRBD1 might be the D (6 bases). With 4 bases removed from V and 2 bases from J, the gap between germline ends came to 17 bases. There are 16 residues in the CDR3. The germline gives CDR1 SGHRS, CDR2 YFSETQ.

This clone was picked up one time. V gene TRBV27 combines with J gene TRBJ2-1; 9 bases are a match to TRBD1. There are 19 residues in the CDR3. The J segment lost 3 bases and the V segment lost 3 bases, leaving 15 bases of the junction unmatched. CDR1 is MNHEY, CDR2 SMNVEV, per germline (reference sequence). The CDR3 spells CASSFFGTGPEKVYNEQFF. The CDR3 DNA reads as TGTGCCAGCAGTTTCTTCGGGACAGGGCCTGAAAAGGTCTACAATGAGCAGTTCTTC.

The chain uses TRBV6-5 and TRBJ1-2; possibly TRBD1 for D (6 bases). V lost 6 bases and J 1 base, leaving 12 bases between the germline ends. The CDR3 spans 14 residues. Germline CDR1 reads MNHEY; CDR2 reads SVGAGI. The CDR3, as DNA: TGTGCCAGCAGAACGGGACAAGTTAACTATGGCTACACCTTC. Protein sequence: CASRTGQVNYGYTF.

The chain joins TRBV27 to TRBJ2-7, with D maybe TRBD1 (5 bases). The length of the CDR3 is 12 residues. V was trimmed by 5 bases and J by 4 bases, leaving 9 bases between them. Germline CDR1 reads MNHEY; CDR2 reads SMNVEV (reference sequence). CDR3 sequence reads: CASSLDRYEQYF. DNA for the CDR3: TGTGCCAGCAGTCTCGACAGATACGAGCAGTACTTC.

The chain employs TRBV6-5 and TRBJ1-5, with 10 bases lining up with TRBD1. With 4 bases clipped from V and 4 bases from J, the junction kept 1 base outside the gene matches. The CDR3 runs to 14 residues. Germline V gene lookup returns CDR1 MNHEY and CDR2 SVGAGI. For the CDR3, the DNA is TGTGCCAGCAGTTGGGACAGGGGAAATCAGCCCCAGCATTTT. It yields the protein CASSWDRGNQPQHF.

J is TRBJ2-3 and V is TRBV18; D is uncertain. Germline loops: CDR1 KGHSH, CDR2 LQKENI. V was trimmed by 3 bases and J by 2 bases, leaving 9 bases between them. The CDR3 is made up of 14 amino acids. The chain's CDR3 is CASSPTRVTDTQYF. The DNA for the CDR3 is TGTGCCAGCTCACCCACTCGGGTCACAGATACGCAGTATTTT.

The chain combines TRBV5-1 with TRBJ1-3, with 7 positions matching TRBD1. This CDR3 is 17 amino acids long. With V trimmed by 0 bases and J by 8 bases, 14 bases remained unmatched. Germline loops: CDR1 SGHRS, CDR2 YFSETQ. The CDR3 region is CASSLGAQGVTGDTIYF. The CDR3 DNA reads TGCGCCAGCAGCTTGGGGGCTCAGGGGGTGACCGGAGACACCATATATTTT.

This clone was detected only once. The chain joins TRBV14 to TRBJ2-5, with 15 bases that match TRBD2. The CDR3 is made up of 18 amino acids. After removal of 4 bases from V and 4 bases from J, the junction contained 10 bases not matched to a gene. Germline V gene sequence: CDR1 SGHDN, CDR2 FVKESK. The CDR3 loop is CASSLNLPGLAGGETQYF. The CDR3 DNA follows: TGTGCCAGCAGCCTGAACCTTCCGGGACTAGCGGGAGGAGAGACCCAGTACTTC.

The rearrangement links TRBV7-2 to TRBJ2-7, with D perhaps matching TRBD1 (7 bases). From germline, CDR1 is SGHTA and CDR2 FQGNSA. The CDR3 has 16 residues. Trimming removed 4 bases from V and 0 bases from J, with 16 bases in between. Written as DNA, the CDR3 is TGTGCCAGCAGCTCGAGAGGAGGGGGCCTCTCCTACGAGCAGTACTTC. As protein: CASSSRGGGLSYEQYF.

The rearrangement joins TRBV12-3 or TRBV12-4 to TRBJ2-1; 8 bases agree with TRBD2. The CDR3 has 12 amino acids. With V trimmed by 5 bases and J by 15 bases, 9 bases remained unmatched. The CDR3 DNA is TGTGCCAGCAGTATTCTAGCGGGTCCTTGGTTCTTC. Its protein is CASSILAGPWFF.

This chain joins TRBV10-3 and TRBJ2-7, with 9 bases fitting TRBD1. The germline CDR1 and CDR2 sequences are ENHRY and SYGVKD. The length of the CDR3 is 15 residues. Unmatched junction bases numbered 8, after V lost 2 bases and J lost 6 bases. The CDR3 spells CAISERGQGGGEQYF. The DNA of the CDR3 is TGTGCCATCAGTGAGCGGGGACAGGGAGGTGGCGAGCAGTACTTC.